Below, 27 T cell receptor beta chains from the same sample are listed, as sequenced in a study of blood T cell repertoires in COVID-19. This table comes from immunoSEQ multiplex PCR, and its TCRdb copy is limited to in-frame clones, with some not included. The table shows about 160,000 clones, with 88% occurring only once. Sequencing was performed on PBMCs or T cells enriched from blood (not recorded which). The receptors here all came from a woman aged 45-60 years who had recovered from COVID-19.

The chain recombines TRBV19 with TRBJ1-2, with a weak D call TRBD1 (5 bases). The CDR3 extends over 12 amino acids. Germline values: CDR1 LNHDA, CDR2 SQIVND (reference sequence). V dropped 4 bases and J dropped 3 bases, with 6 bases sitting between them. CDR3 nucleotides: TGTGCCAGTAGTACAGGGCACTATGGCTACACCTTC. Translating gives CASSTGHYGYTF.

This chain joins TRBV5-4 and TRBJ1-1, with a tentative D call TRBD1 (5 bases). The CDR3 consists of 15 residues. V lost 10 bases and J lost 0, with 19 bases in between. CDR1 and CDR2 (germline): SGHNT, YYREEE (reference sequence). The CDR3 reads CAGRIMGRMNTEAFF. The DNA of the CDR3 is TGTGCCGGTCGAATCATGGGGCGGATGAACACTGAAGCTTTCTTT.

The rearrangement uses TRBV4-3 and TRBJ2-3, with TRBD2 identical over 8 bases. The ends lost 4 bases at V and 1 base at J; junction bases unmatched: 4. From germline, CDR1 is LGHNA and CDR2 YSLEER. The CDR3 extends over 15 amino acids. CDR3: CASSPGGAGTDTQYF. For the CDR3, the DNA is TGCGCCAGCAGCCCCGGGGGGGCCGGCACAGATACGCAGTATTTT.

This chain joins TRBV9 and TRBJ2-7, with 9 nucleotides matching TRBD1. Trimming cost V 3 bases and J 2 bases; bases outside gene matches: 3. The CDR3 is 14 residues long. The V gene's germline CDR1 is SGDLS and CDR2 YYNGEE. In nucleotides, the CDR3 is TGTGCCAGCAGCGGACAGGGGGTGGCCTACGAGCAGTACTTC. Protein product: CASSGQGVAYEQYF.

The rearrangement joins TRBV7-6 to TRBJ2-3; a possible D gene is TRBD1 (5 bases). Trimming removed 6 bases from V and 3 bases from J, with 10 bases in between. There are 13 residues in the CDR3. The germline V gene has CDR1 SGHVS and CDR2 FNYEAQ. The CDR3 DNA sequence: TGTGCCAGCAGATCAGGGATGACAGATACGCAGTATTTT. It specifies CASRSGMTDTQYF.

The CDR3 sequence is CATSTYSGGQDNEQFF. In nucleotides, the CDR3 is TGTGCCACCAGCACATATAGCGGGGGGCAGGACAATGAGCAGTTCTTC. The chain carries TRBV15 and TRBJ2-1, with 10 positions matching TRBD2. J was trimmed by 5 bases and V by 4 bases; bases with no gene match: 8. The CDR3 consists of 16 residues. Per the germline V gene, CDR1 is LNHNV and CDR2 is YYDKDF (reference sequence).

The V gene is TRBV5-8, the J gene TRBJ1-3, with D perhaps TRBD1 (6 bases). CDR1 is SGHTS and CDR2 is YDEGEE in the germline V gene. The germline V and J ends were trimmed by 5 bases and 0 bases, with 9 bases remaining between them. CDR3 length: 14 amino acids. As DNA, the CDR3 is TGTGCCAGCAGACAGACAGGCTCTGGAAACACCATATATTTT. It encodes CASRQTGSGNTIYF.

DNA for the CDR3: TGTGCCAGCAGCTTAGGGGGAGGGGGTAGCAATCAGCCCCAGCATTTT. Amino acids: CASSLGGGGSNQPQHF. The rearrangement joins TRBV7-2 to TRBJ1-5; TRBD1 might be the D (6 bases). Germline V gene sequence: CDR1 SGHTA, CDR2 FQGNSA. The CDR3 is 16 residues long. Deletions cut 1 base from V and 0 bases from J, with 10 bases between.

This chain links TRBV28 with TRBJ1-5; TRBD1 agrees at 7 bases. Losses at the gene ends were 1 base for V and 5 bases for J; bases not matched to a gene: 11. Germline V gene sequence: CDR1 MDHEN, CDR2 SYDVKM. CDR3 length: 17 amino acids. The CDR3 nucleotides are TGTGCCAGCAGTTTATTGGATAGGACAGGTGTCGATCAGCCCCAGCATTTT. Translation gives CASSLLDRTGVDQPQHF.

CDR3 coding DNA: TGTGCCAGCAGCCAAGACCCAGCCCCGGCGGAAGAGCAGTACTTC. This gives the protein CASSQDPAPAEEQYF. The chain has TRBV3-1 (or the pseudogene TRBV3-2) and TRBJ2-7; D gene uncertain. Trimming shortened V by 0 bases and J by 7 bases, and 16 bases separated the two germline ends. The CDR3 is 15 amino acids. From germline, CDR1 is LGHDT and CDR2 YNNKEL (reference sequence).

This chain uses TRBV24-1 with TRBJ2-1; 7 bases are a match to TRBD2. With 7 bases clipped from V and 9 bases from J, the junction kept 8 bases outside the gene matches. The V gene's germline CDR1 is KGHDR and CDR2 SFDVKD. The CDR3 extends over 13 amino acids. CDR3 bases: TGTGCCACCAGCCTACCGGGGGGAGTTGAGCAGTTCTTC. Amino acid sequence: CATSLPGGVEQFF.

The chain combines TRBV27 with TRBJ2-3; 15 nucleotides align to TRBD2. This CDR3 is 16 amino acids long. J gave up 5 bases and V 6 bases, and 6 bases lay outside the gene matches. Per germline, CDR1 MNHEY and CDR2 SMNVEV (reference sequence). This chain's CDR3 is CASSWTSGGAKDTQYF. The CDR3 bases are TGTGCCAGCAGCTGGACTAGCGGGGGGGCGAAAGATACGCAGTATTTT.

This rearrangement joins TRBV29-1 to TRBJ2-6, with D maybe TRBD1 (5 bases). This CDR3 region has 14 residues. With 4 bases removed from V and 0 bases from J, the gap between germline ends came to 7 bases. Per germline, CDR1 SQVTM and CDR2 ANQGSEA. CDR3 loop: CSVAQGSGANVLTF. As DNA, the CDR3 is TGCAGCGTTGCGCAGGGCTCTGGGGCCAACGTCCTGACTTTC.

This clone was seen more than once but under ten times. The V and J genes are TRBV2 and TRBJ1-6; 7 positions match TRBD1. The CDR3 sequence is 15 residues long. Unmatched junction bases numbered 8, after V lost 6 bases and J lost 6 bases. CDR1 is SNHLY and CDR2 is FYNNEI in the germline V gene. CDR3 coding DNA: TGTGCCAGCAGCGAGGGACAGCGCGGTAATTCACCCCTCCACTTT. Translated, it gives CASSEGQRGNSPLHF.

The genes are TRBV4-2 and TRBJ2-4, with D possibly being TRBD1 (6 bases). This CDR3 is built from 16 residues. The germline V gene encodes CDR1 LGHNA and CDR2 YNFKEQ. V lost 0 bases, J lost 6 bases, and 15 bases lay in between. For the CDR3, the DNA is TGTGCCAGCAGCCAAGATCTACAGGGAAGTTTAAACATTCAGTACTTC. It encodes CASSQDLQGSLNIQYF.

This rearrangement joins TRBV19 to TRBJ2-2; the D gene is possibly TRBD2 (6 bases). The V and J ends lost 9 bases and 5 bases respectively, with 19 bases between them. Germline CDR1 LNHDA, CDR2 SQIVND (reference sequence). There are 15 residues in the CDR3. For the CDR3, the DNA is TGTGCCAGCCTTCCCCTCCGGGGAGGAACCGGGGAGCTGTTTTTT. This sequence encodes CASLPLRGGTGELFF.

V and J are TRBV18 and TRBJ2-5, with D maybe TRBD1 (6 bases). Trimming left V 0 bases short and J 5 bases short, with 10 bases between. Germline V CDR1 and CDR2: KGHSH, LQKENI. The CDR3 sequence is 14 residues long. The chain's CDR3 is CASSPPAGEETQYF. CDR3 in DNA: TGTGCCAGCTCACCACCGGCAGGGGAGGAGACCCAGTACTTC.

The chain joins TRBV6-2 or TRBV6-3 to TRBJ2-1, with 10 bases fitting TRBD2. The CDR3 has 15 residues. Germline V lookup: CDR1 MNHEY, CDR2 SVGEGT. The V gene end was trimmed by 5 bases and the J gene end by 2 bases; junction bases not matched to a gene: 3. Here the CDR3 DNA reads TGTGCCAGCAGTCTCCTAGCGGGGGCCTACAATGAGCAGTTCTTC. Its protein is CASSLLAGAYNEQFF.

This clone was detected once. The chain has TRBV25-1 and TRBJ2-1; possible D gene TRBD2, 5 bases. The germline gives CDR1 MGHDK, CDR2 SYGVNS. Trimming left V 5 bases short and J 4 bases short, with 18 bases between. The CDR3 contains 16 residues. CDR3 DNA: TGTGCCAGCAGTAACGCTCAGAGGGCGCGGTACAATGAGCAGTTCTTC. Residues: CASSNAQRARYNEQFF.

V and J are TRBV7-3 and TRBJ2-3; tentative D call: TRBD2 (6 bases). Germline V gene lookup returns CDR1 SGHTA and CDR2 FQGTGA. The CDR3 spans 15 residues. The ends were cut back, 1 base at V and 8 bases at J, with 16 bases in the middle. The CDR3 nucleotides read TGTGCCAGCAGCTTAAACGGAGGGGCTTTTAGTACGCAGTATTTT. Protein product: CASSLNGGAFSTQYF.

The CDR3, as DNA: TGTGCCAGCTCACCAGCGGGGGCCTTGGCAGATACGCAGTATTTT. Amino acids: CASSPAGALADTQYF. The rearrangement uses TRBV18 and TRBJ2-3; D possibly corresponds to TRBD2 (7 bases). Germline CDR1 is KGHSH and CDR2 is LQKENI. V was pared by 2 bases and J by 4 bases, with 13 bases between. The CDR3 loop spans 15 amino acids.

V usage is TRBV11-1 and J usage is TRBJ2-7; the D is unclear. Trimming removed 4 bases at V and 6 bases at J, with 13 bases between. The length of the CDR3 is 13 residues. Germline V CDR1 and CDR2: SGHAT, FQDESV (reference sequence). In DNA form, the CDR3 reads TGTGCCAGCAGCTCCCCCTTGCAGGCCGAGCAGTACTTC. As protein: CASSSPLQAEQYF.

In regard to this clone: The junction departs from germline at one end; a sequencing error may be responsible. V and J are TRBV7-9 and TRBJ1-2; TRBD1 aligns across 9 bases. The CDR3 is made up of 17 amino acids. Germline V lookup: CDR1 SEHNR, CDR2 FQNEAQ (reference sequence). CDR3 sequence: CASSLGTGTILLYGYTF. CDR3 nucleotide sequence: TGTGCCAGCAGCCTCGGGACAGGGACAATTCTTCTATATGGGTACACCTTC.

The J gene is TRBJ2-7, the V gene TRBV6-2 or TRBV6-3; D is unresolved. CDR1 and CDR2 (germline): MNHEY, SVGEGT. This CDR3 spans 13 amino acids. V lost 0 bases to trimming and J lost 4 bases, with 7 bases between them. The CDR3 DNA reads as TGTGCCAGCAGTTACTCGTCAACTTACGAGCAGTACTTC. Protein sequence: CASSYSSTYEQYF.

This chain joins TRBV29-1 and TRBJ1-2, with 9 bases lining up with TRBD1. The V segment lost 6 bases and the J segment 5 bases; nucleotides outside the gene matches: 1. Germline-derived CDR1 and CDR2 are SQVTM and ANQGSEA. The CDR3 length is 11 residues. Here the CDR3 DNA reads TGCAGCGTGGGGACAGGGTATGGCTACACCTTC. Protein sequence: CSVGTGYGYTF. Drawing the rest from reference TRBV29-1 and TRBJ1-2, the complete variable domain is SAVISQKPSRDICQRGTSLTIQCQVDSQVTMMFWYRQQPGQSLTLIATANQGSEATYESGFVIDKFPISRPNLTFSTLTVSNMSPEDSSIYLCSVGTGYGYTFGSGTRLTVV.

For the CDR3, the DNA is TGTGCCAGCAGCTTGGTCGGCGGGGGGGCGGTCAATGAGCAGTTCTTC. It specifies CASSLVGGGAVNEQFF. V is TRBV5-6 and J is TRBJ2-1; TRBD2 matches 9 bases. V gave up 0 bases and J gave up 6 bases; unmatched junction bases: 7. This CDR3 is 16 amino acids long. Germline lookup yields CDR1 SGHDT and CDR2 YYEEEE.

The chain uses TRBV11-3 and TRBJ2-1; tentatively, D is TRBD1 (6 bases). The CDR3 is 16 residues long. Germline CDR1 is SGHNT and CDR2 is YENEEA. The V gene lost 3 bases and the J gene lost 0 bases, with 12 bases spanning the gap. The CDR3 loop reads CASSFFDRSSYNEQFF. In nucleotides, the CDR3 is TGTGCCAGCAGCTTCTTTGACAGGAGCTCCTACAATGAGCAGTTCTTC.